This T cell receptor (beta chain) was sequenced for a study of T cell changes during pregnancy in multiple sclerosis. Using immunoSEQ multiplex PCR, the repertoire was profiled, and TCRdb retains in-frame clones only, with some absent. The sample holds around 85,000 clones, over 80% seen once. The CDR3 extends over 15 amino acids. The germline V gene encodes CDR1 MDHEN and CDR2 SYDVKM. Trimming left V 3 bases short and J 0 bases short, with 9 bases between. The chain links TRBV28 to TRBJ2-1, with a weak D call TRBD1 (5 bases). The source of this sequence is a female donor in good health, serving as a control in a pregnancy study. Some clones in this sample may be carry-over from other donors' samples. Sequences were derived from PBMCs, sampled in the first trimester of pregnancy. Written as DNA, the CDR3 is TGTGCCAGCAGTTTTGGGGCAAGCTCCTACAATGAGCAGTTCTTC. Translation gives CASSFGASSYNEQFF.